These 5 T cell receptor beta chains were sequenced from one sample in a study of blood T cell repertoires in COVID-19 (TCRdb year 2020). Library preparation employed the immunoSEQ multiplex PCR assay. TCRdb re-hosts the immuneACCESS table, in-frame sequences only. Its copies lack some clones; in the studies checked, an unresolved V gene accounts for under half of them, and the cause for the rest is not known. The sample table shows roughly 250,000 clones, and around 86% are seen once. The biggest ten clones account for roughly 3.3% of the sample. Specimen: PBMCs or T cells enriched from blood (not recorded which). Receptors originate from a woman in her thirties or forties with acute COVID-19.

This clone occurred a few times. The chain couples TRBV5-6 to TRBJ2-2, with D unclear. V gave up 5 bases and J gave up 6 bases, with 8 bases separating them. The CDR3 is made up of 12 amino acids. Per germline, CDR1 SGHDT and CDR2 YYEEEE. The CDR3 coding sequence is TGTGCCAGCAGTTGGCCCCCCGGGGAGCTGTTTTTT. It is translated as CASSWPPGELFF.

The CDR3 bases are TGTGCCAGCAGTGACCCGGGACAGGGGTATGGCTACACCTTC. Translation gives CASSDPGQGYGYTF. This sequence joins TRBV25-1 and TRBJ1-2; 10 bases are shared with TRBD1. CDR1 MGHDK and CDR2 SYGVNS come from the germline V gene. V was pared by 3 bases and J by 5 bases, with 3 bases of the junction left unmatched. The CDR3 sequence is 14 residues long.

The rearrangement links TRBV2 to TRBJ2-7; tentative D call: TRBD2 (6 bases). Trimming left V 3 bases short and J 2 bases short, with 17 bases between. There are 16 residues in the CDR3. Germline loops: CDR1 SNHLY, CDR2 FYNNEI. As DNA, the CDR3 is TGTGCCAGCAGTGATGGGGGAGGCAGTAACCCCTACGAGCAGTACTTC. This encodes CASSDGGGSNPYEQYF.

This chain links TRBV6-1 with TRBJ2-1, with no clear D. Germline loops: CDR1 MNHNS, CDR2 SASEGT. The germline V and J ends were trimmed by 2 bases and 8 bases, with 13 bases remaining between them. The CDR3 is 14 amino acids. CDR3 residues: CASSEKAPQDEQFF. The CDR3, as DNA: TGTGCCAGCAGTGAAAAGGCCCCTCAGGATGAGCAGTTCTTC.

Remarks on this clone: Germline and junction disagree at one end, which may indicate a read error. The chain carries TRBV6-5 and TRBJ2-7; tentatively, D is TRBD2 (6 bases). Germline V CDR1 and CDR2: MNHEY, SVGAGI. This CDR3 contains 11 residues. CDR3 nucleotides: TGTGCCAGCAAAGCGGGCCTGTCTTGTCGCTTC. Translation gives CASKAGLSCRF.